Sequencing of this TCR beta chain was carried out in a study of T cells after yellow fever vaccination. Study background: It was SMART-Seq v4 Ultra Low Input that prepared the fractions with low cell numbers. Points from the study as a whole: Contamination by abundant bulk-population clonotypes could be present in FACS-sorted repertoires.

Template switching by 5'RACE produced TCR cDNA, adding a universal primer site and UMIs. TCRdb re-called the 5' RACE reads through MiXCR, storing one row per CDR3 protein. The sample has 70,000 or so distinct CDR3 sequences, around 7.9% seen once. With 0 bases removed from V and 8 bases from J, the gap between germline ends came to 11 bases. Germline CDR1 LGHNA, CDR2 YSLEER. The CDR3 spans 14 residues. To note about this clonotype: Its antigen is not known.

The TCR sequence derives from a man aged 18 to 30 who received the YFV17D yellow fever vaccine. The gene calls are TRBV4-3 and TRBJ2-1; D is unclear. The sequencing here drew on CD8+ T cells sorted from PBMCs, taken approximately 11 days after the first yellow fever vaccination. The CDR3 sequence is CASSQDRGRDEQFF. As DNA, the CDR3 is TGCGCCAGCAGCCAAGACCGCGGTAGGGATGAGCAGTTCTTC.